This section outlines one T cell receptor (beta chain) sequence together with its context. The target antigen is unknown. The data stem from a study of CD8 T cells in ankylosing spondylitis. Whole-study results and caveats: It appeared that ankylosing spondylitis blood was characterized by a TCR beta motif of fewer than 10 highly homologous variants.

V was trimmed by 7 bases and J by 3 bases, leaving 12 bases between them. There are 12 residues in the CDR3. Germline values: CDR1 DFQATT, CDR2 SNEGSKA (reference sequence). TCRdb analysed the 5' RACE reads with MiXCR anew, one entry per CDR3 protein. The data show fewer than 200,000 distinct CDR3 sequences, around a sixth seen once. The TCR originated in a male donor aged 10 to 35 with ankylosing spondylitis or in good health (not recorded which). The sample comprised blood, either unsorted or a sorted T cell fraction (not recorded which). The chain couples TRBV20-1 to TRBJ1-2; D unresolved. For the CDR3, the DNA is TGCAGTGTACACCCGCGGGACTATGGCTACACCTTC. Residues: CSVHPRDYGYTF.